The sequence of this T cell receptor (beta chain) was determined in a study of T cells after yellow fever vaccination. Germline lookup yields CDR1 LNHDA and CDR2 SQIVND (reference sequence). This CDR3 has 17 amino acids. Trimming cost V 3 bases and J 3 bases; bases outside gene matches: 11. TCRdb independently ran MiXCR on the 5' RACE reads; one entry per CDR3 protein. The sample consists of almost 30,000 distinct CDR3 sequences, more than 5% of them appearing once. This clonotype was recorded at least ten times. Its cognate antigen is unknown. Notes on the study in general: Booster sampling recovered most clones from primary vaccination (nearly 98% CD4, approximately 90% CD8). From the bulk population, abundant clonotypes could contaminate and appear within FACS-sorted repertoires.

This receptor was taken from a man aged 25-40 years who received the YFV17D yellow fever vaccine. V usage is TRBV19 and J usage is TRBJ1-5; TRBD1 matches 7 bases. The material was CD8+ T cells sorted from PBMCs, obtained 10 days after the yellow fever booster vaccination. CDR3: CASSIYPGQLPNQPQHF. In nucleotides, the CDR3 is TGTGCCAGTAGTATCTATCCGGGACAGCTACCCAATCAGCCCCAGCATTTT.